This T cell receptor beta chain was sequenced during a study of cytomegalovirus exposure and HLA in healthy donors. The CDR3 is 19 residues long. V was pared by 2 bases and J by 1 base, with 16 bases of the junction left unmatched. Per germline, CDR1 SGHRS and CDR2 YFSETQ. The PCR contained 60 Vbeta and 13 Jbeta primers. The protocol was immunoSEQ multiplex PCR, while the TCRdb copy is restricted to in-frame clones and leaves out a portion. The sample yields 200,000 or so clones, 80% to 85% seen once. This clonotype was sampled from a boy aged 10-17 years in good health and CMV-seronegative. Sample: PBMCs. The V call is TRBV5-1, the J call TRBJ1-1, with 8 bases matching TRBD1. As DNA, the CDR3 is TGCGCCAGCAGCTTTGCAGGGGGCGGCAGTTTGATTGGGAACACTGAAGCTTTCTTT. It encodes CASSFAGGGSLIGNTEAFF.